The clone carrying this T cell receptor (beta chain) came up a few times. What it binds is unknown. PCR primers comprised 60 Vbeta and 13 Jbeta primers. TCRdb's copy holds only in-frame clones and misses some; the assay was immunoSEQ multiplex PCR. The sample carries 150,000 to 200,000 clones, around 68% recorded once. CDR1 SGHTA and CDR2 FQGNSA come from the germline V gene. The CDR3 length is 15 residues. V lost 4 bases, J lost 1 base, and 11 bases lay in between. This sample is drawn from a study of cytomegalovirus exposure and HLA in healthy donors. The study's findings and limits: According to a later analysis, most TCR beta chains associated with CMV appeared HLA-restricted. Common viral pathogens (according to a later analysis) appeared linked to several of the most significant clusters.

Sequenced input: PBMCs. The chain recombines TRBV7-2 with TRBJ1-3; D gene uncertain. The sequence derives from a young man in good health and CMV-seropositive. The CDR3 region is CASSYASLSGNTIYF. In nucleotides, the CDR3 is TGTGCCAGCAGCTACGCGTCACTATCTGGAAACACCATATATTTT.